One sample yielded the 19 T cell receptor beta chains listed below, sequenced in a study of T cells in Graves' hyperthyroidism and ophthalmopathy. Regions amplified from RNA transcripts were the TCR beta CDR3 regions. The HTBI primer set served for first-round RT-PCR of the TCR CDR3. TCRdb used MiXCR to reprocess the multiplex PCR reads, holding one entry per CDR3 protein. Of 490,000 or so distinct CDR3 sequences in the sample, just under 20% were seen once. The material sequenced was blood. These TCRs come from a middle-aged man with Graves' ophthalmopathy.

This clonotype was seen many times. The J gene is TRBJ1-1, the V gene TRBV27, with a weak D call TRBD1 (6 bases). Germline values: CDR1 MNHEY, CDR2 SMNVEV (reference sequence). Trimming removed 7 bases from V and 4 bases from J, with 16 bases in between. The CDR3 has 14 residues. CDR3 bases: TGTGCCAGCAATCGACAGGCCAGTGGCACTGAAGCTTTCTTT. Protein sequence: CASNRQASGTEAFF.

There are a few counts of this clonotype. The chain has TRBV4-2 and TRBJ1-2; D might be TRBD1 (6 bases). The germline gives CDR1 LGHNA, CDR2 YNFKEQ. The CDR3 covers 17 residues. V gave up 0 bases and J gave up 5 bases, with 19 bases separating them. The CDR3, as DNA: TGTGCCAGCAGCCAAGATGGAGGGGGGGAAGTTCGGTATGGCTACACCTTC. It codes for CASSQDGGGEVRYGYTF.

This clonotype was detected only a few times. The V and J genes are TRBV20-1 and TRBJ1-2; TRBD1 matches at 10 bases. CDR3 size: 13 residues. J lost 8 bases, V lost 5 bases, and 8 bases had no gene match. The germline V gene has CDR1 DFQATT and CDR2 SNEGSKA (reference sequence). The CDR3 loop is CSAWDRGLYGYTF. CDR3 sequence (DNA): TGCAGTGCTTGGGACAGGGGCTTGTACGGCTACACCTTC.

This clonotype was recorded many times. This rearrangement joins TRBV7-9 to TRBJ1-1; D is undetermined. The CDR3 length is 14 residues. Looked up from germline, CDR1 is SEHNR and CDR2 is FQNEAQ (reference sequence). The V and J ends lost 5 bases and 1 base respectively, with 11 bases between them. The CDR3 bases are TGTGCCAGCAGCCGACCCGGCCGGAACACTGAAGCTTTCTTT. Encoded protein: CASSRPGRNTEAFF.

This chain uses TRBV3-1 with TRBJ2-3, with 9 nucleotides matching TRBD2. The germline V gene has CDR1 LGHDT and CDR2 YNNKEL (reference sequence). Germline trimming cut 6 bases from V and 0 bases from J; bases unmatched to any gene: 4. The CDR3 is 15 amino acids. The CDR3 nucleotides read TGTGCCAGCAGGGAGCGGGGGGCCAGCACAGATACGCAGTATTTT. Translation: CASRERGASTDTQYF.

This sequence joins TRBV20-1 and TRBJ1-4, with a tentative D call TRBD1 (5 bases). Trimming took 6 bases from V and 10 from J, leaving 15 bases between them. Germline CDR1 and CDR2: DFQATT and SNEGSKA (reference sequence). The CDR3 is made up of 12 amino acids. CDR3 in DNA: TGCAGTGCAAAATCAGGTGGGGGAAAACTGTTTTTT. This encodes CSAKSGGGKLFF.

The chain employs TRBV15 and TRBJ1-3; TRBD1 might be the D (6 bases). Between the trimmed V and J ends, which lost 2 bases and 0 bases, there was a span of 14 bases. The CDR3 runs to 17 residues. Germline V gives CDR1 LNHNV, CDR2 YYDKDF (reference sequence). CDR3 sequence reads: CATSRLTTGYSGNTIYF. The DNA for the CDR3 is TGTGCCACCAGCAGATTGACAACAGGGTACTCTGGAAACACCATATATTTT. The whole variable domain, filled in from reference TRBV15 and TRBJ1-3, reads DAMVIQNPRYQVTQFGKPVTLSCSQTLNHNVMYWYQQKSSQAPKLLFHYYDKDFNNEADTPDNFQSRRPNTSFCFLDIRSPGLGDTAMYLCATSRLTTGYSGNTIYFGEGSWLTVV.

This sequence joins TRBV27 and TRBJ1-4; 7 bases align to TRBD1. The germline V gene has CDR1 MNHEY and CDR2 SMNVEV (reference sequence). The CDR3 runs 15 residues. The V gene end was trimmed by 6 bases and the J gene end by 6 bases; junction bases not matched to a gene: 10. The DNA for the CDR3 is TGTGCCAGCAGACCATACAGGGGCACCGATGAAAAACTGTTTTTT. Translation: CASRPYRGTDEKLFF.

In this sample, this clonotype turned up many times. V usage is TRBV7-2 and J usage is TRBJ2-7, with D possibly being TRBD1 (6 bases). The CDR3 is 13 residues long. Trimming took off 5 bases at V and 1 base at J, with 9 bases between the two ends. The germline V gene encodes CDR1 SGHTA and CDR2 FQGNSA. CDR3 DNA: TGTGCCAGCAGCCGGGACACATCCTACGAGCAGTACTTC. Protein product: CASSRDTSYEQYF.

This clonotype was recorded once. This rearrangement joins TRBV20-1 to TRBJ2-4; D is unclear. CDR1 DFQATT and CDR2 SNEGSKA come from the germline V gene (reference sequence). There are 14 residues in the CDR3. V was trimmed by 1 base and J by 8 bases, leaving 15 bases between them. CDR3 DNA: TGCAGTGCTAGAGGCCCGCGGCTTGGACACATTCAGTACTTC. It codes for CSARGPRLGHIQYF.

This clonotype was observed at least ten times. This chain joins TRBV10-3 and TRBJ2-5, with D possibly TRBD2 on 5 matching bases. Between the trimmed V and J ends, which lost 6 bases and 4 bases, there was a span of 12 bases. CDR1 is ENHRY, CDR2 SYGVKD, per germline. The CDR3 is 13 amino acids. The CDR3 region has the DNA TGTGCCATCAGAACGGAGGTTGGAGAGACCCAGTACTTC. Translation gives CAIRTEVGETQYF.

This rearrangement joins TRBV7-3 to TRBJ2-5; D uncertain. The CDR3 loop spans 13 amino acids. Germline lookup yields CDR1 SGHTA and CDR2 FQGTGA. V was clipped by 2 bases and J by 5 bases, with 9 bases between them. CDR3 sequence: CASSLSGPETQYF. The CDR3 coding sequence is TGTGCCAGCAGCTTATCGGGCCCGGAGACCCAGTACTTC. Based on the CDR3 plus reference TRBV7-3 and TRBJ2-5, the full variable domain is GAGVSQTPSNKVTEKGKYVELRCDPISGHTALYWYRQSLGQGPEFLIYFQGTGAADDSGLPNDRFFAVRPEGSVSTLKIQRTERGDSAVYLCASSLSGPETQYFGPGTRLLVL.

Points on this clonotype: This may be a read error: a much more frequent sequence differs by one nucleotide. This chain links TRBV28 with TRBJ2-2; D may be TRBD1 (6 bases). The CDR3 has 14 amino acids. V lost 8 bases and J lost 3, with 13 bases in between. The germline V gene encodes CDR1 MDHEN and CDR2 SYDVKM. In DNA, the CDR3 is TGTGCCAGCCGACAGGTCGCGGACACCGGGGAGCTGTTTTTT. Translation gives CASRQVADTGELFF. Full variable domain (missing parts from reference TRBV28 and TRBJ2-2): DVKVTQSSRYLVKRTGEKVFLECVQDMDHENMFWYRQDPGLGLRLIYFSYDVKMKEKGDIPEGYSVSREKKERFSLILESASTNQTSMYLCASRQVADTGELFFGEGSRLTVL.

At least ten counts were recorded for this clonotype. The J gene is TRBJ2-5, the V gene TRBV11-2; 8 nucleotides line up with TRBD2. J lost 6 bases, V lost 1 base, and 4 bases had no gene match. Germline V CDR1 and CDR2: SGHAT, FQNNGV. The CDR3 has 14 amino acids. The CDR3 sequence is CASSLAGGRKTQYF. As DNA, the CDR3 is TGTGCCAGCAGCTTAGCGGGAGGGAGAAAGACCCAGTACTTC.

The sample holds many counts of this clonotype. The gene calls are TRBV7-8 and TRBJ1-1; TRBD1 agrees at 7 bases. The CDR3 is 15 residues long. V was pared by 2 bases and J by 4 bases, with 7 bases of the junction left unmatched. Germline CDR1 reads SGHVS; CDR2 reads FQNEAQ. Here the CDR3 reads CASSLTGVLGTEAFF. The CDR3 region has the DNA TGTGCCAGCAGCTTAACAGGGGTTTTGGGCACTGAAGCTTTCTTT.

The sample holds a few counts of this clonotype. The rearrangement uses TRBV2 and TRBJ1-2; TRBD1 matches at 7 bases. The V gene end was trimmed by 3 bases and the J gene end by 7 bases; junction bases not matched to a gene: 11. The CDR3 is 15 residues long. Germline V gene lookup returns CDR1 SNHLY and CDR2 FYNNEI. The CDR3 protein is CASSDGRGRTGGYTF. The CDR3 DNA is TGTGCCAGCAGTGATGGGAGGGGGCGTACTGGTGGCTACACCTTC.

This clonotype showed up many times. This chain connects TRBV20-1 to TRBJ1-6, with D hard to call. There are 14 residues in the CDR3. Germline V CDR1 and CDR2: DFQATT, SNEGSKA (reference sequence). Trimming left V 3 bases short and J 9 bases short, with 15 bases between. The CDR3 DNA reads TGCAGTGCTAGGGGGTTGGTCTCGGGTTCACCCCTCCACTTT. As protein: CSARGLVSGSPLHF.

The chain carries TRBV24-1 and TRBJ2-5; TRBD2 might be the D (6 bases). V was pared by 2 bases and J by 1 base, with 10 bases between. Germline V gene data show CDR1 as KGHDR and CDR2 as SFDVKD. This CDR3 contains 15 residues. The CDR3 sequence: CATSDSGTVQETQYF. Here the CDR3 DNA reads TGTGCCACCAGTGATTCTGGGACTGTCCAAGAGACCCAGTACTTC.

This chain links TRBV30 with TRBJ1-2, with D perhaps TRBD1 (5 bases). CDR1 is GTSNPN, CDR2 SVGIG, per germline (reference sequence). CDR3 length: 11 residues. Trimming took off 3 bases at V and 8 bases at J, with 10 bases between the two ends. The CDR3 DNA is TGTGCCTGGAGCCTCAAGGGGGGCTACACCTTC. This translates into CAWSLKGGYTF.